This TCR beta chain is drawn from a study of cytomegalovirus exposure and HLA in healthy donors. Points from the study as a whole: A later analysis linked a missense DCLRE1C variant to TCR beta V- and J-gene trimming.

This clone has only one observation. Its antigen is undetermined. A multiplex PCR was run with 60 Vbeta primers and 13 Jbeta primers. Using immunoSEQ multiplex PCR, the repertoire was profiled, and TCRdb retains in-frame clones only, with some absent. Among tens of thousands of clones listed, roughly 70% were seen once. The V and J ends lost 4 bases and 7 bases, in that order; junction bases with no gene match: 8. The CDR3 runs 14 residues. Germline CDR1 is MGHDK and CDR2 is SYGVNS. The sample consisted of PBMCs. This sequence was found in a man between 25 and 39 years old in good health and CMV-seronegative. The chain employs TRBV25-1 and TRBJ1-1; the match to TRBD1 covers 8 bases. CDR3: CASSAHQGAGEAFF. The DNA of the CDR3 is TGTGCCAGCAGTGCCCACCAGGGGGCAGGTGAAGCTTTCTTT.